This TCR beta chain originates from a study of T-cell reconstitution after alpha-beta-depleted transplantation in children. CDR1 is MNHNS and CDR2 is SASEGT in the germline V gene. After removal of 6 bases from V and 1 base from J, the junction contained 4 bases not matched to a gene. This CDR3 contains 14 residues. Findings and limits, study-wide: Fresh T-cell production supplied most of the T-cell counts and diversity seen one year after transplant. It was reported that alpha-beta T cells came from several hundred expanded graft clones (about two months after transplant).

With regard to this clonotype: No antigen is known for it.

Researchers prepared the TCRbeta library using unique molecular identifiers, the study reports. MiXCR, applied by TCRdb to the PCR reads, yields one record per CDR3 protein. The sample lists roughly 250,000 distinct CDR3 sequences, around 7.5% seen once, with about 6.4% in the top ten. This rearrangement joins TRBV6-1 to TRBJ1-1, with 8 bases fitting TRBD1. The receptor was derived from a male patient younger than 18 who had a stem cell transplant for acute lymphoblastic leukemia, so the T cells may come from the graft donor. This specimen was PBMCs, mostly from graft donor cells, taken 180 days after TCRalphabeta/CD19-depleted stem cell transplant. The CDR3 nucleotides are TGTGCCAGCAGAGACAGGGGCCCGAACACTGAAGCTTTCTTT. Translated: CASRDRGPNTEAFF.